The T cell receptor beta chain described here comes from a study of T cells expressing NK-cell markers. TCRdb reanalyzed the 5' RACE reads and collapses them to one entry per CDR3 protein, without DNA. Its table lists 550,000 or so distinct CDR3 sequences. Sequenced sample: blood T cells: a sorted CD56 or NKG2C T cell subset, CD4+ or CD8+ T cells, or bulk PBMC T cells (not recorded which). The sequence came from a man aged 18 to 35 in good health.

This CDR3 reads CASSIAGTSSLAKNIQYF. V and J are TRBV27 and TRBJ2-4; TCRdb returns TRBD2, unconfirmable since there is no DNA. CDR1 is MNHEY and CDR2 is SMNVEV in the germline V gene (reference sequence). There are 18 residues in the CDR3.